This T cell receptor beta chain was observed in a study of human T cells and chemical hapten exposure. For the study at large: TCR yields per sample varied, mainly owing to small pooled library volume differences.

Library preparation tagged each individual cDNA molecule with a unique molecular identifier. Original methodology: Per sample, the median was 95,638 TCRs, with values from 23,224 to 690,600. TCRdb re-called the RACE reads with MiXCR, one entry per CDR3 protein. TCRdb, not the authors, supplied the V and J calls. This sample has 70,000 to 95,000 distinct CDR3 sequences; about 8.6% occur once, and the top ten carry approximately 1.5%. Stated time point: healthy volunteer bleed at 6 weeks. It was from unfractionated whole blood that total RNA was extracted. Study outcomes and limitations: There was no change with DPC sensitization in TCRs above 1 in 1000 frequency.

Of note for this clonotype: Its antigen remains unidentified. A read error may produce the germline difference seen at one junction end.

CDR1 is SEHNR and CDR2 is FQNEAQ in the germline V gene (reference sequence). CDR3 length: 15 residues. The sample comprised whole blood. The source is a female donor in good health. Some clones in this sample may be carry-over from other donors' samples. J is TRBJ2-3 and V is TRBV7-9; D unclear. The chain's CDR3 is CVSSLESSSTDTQYF. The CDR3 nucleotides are TGTGTCAGCAGCTTAGAGAGTTCCTCCACAGATACGCAGTATTTT.